The clone carrying this T cell receptor beta chain came up a few times. What it binds is unknown. The record originates from a study of blood T cells in healthy people across ages. Study-wide points: The recorded TCR beta diversity per million T cells decreased in a roughly linear manner with age.

Through a sample-barcoded 5' primer and a J-beta primer mix, a second PCR was run for roughly 6 to 12 cycles. TCRdb itself ran the 5' RACE reads through MiXCR, one entry per CDR3 protein. Among 800,000 to 950,000 distinct CDR3 sequences, 45% to 50% were seen once, and the ten largest hold roughly 13%. The sequencing sample was made of blood. The sequence was collected from a man aged 25 to 40 in good health.

In nucleotides, the CDR3 is TGTGCCAGCAGCCAAGAAGGCGGGGGGGCCGGTGGGACAGATACGCAGTATTTT. This sequence encodes CASSQEGGGAGGTDTQYF. The chain has TRBV4-2 and TRBJ2-3, with 9 nucleotides matching TRBD2. This CDR3 comprises 18 residues. Losses at the gene ends were 0 bases for V and 3 bases for J; bases not matched to a gene: 10. Germline-derived CDR1 and CDR2 are LGHNA and YNFKEQ.